A single sample gave rise to the 18 T cell receptor beta chains below, sequenced in a study of cytomegalovirus exposure and HLA in healthy donors. This PCR relied on a set of 60 Vbeta primers and 13 Jbeta primers. The repertoire was sequenced with immunoSEQ multiplex PCR; TCRdb's copy has only in-frame clones and lacks some. The profile covers more than 75,000 clones, with about nine tenths appearing a single time and 2.3% taken by the ten largest. Sample: PBMCs. These TCRs come from a man aged 18 to 29 in good health and CMV-seronegative.

In this sample, this clone turned up a few times. The chain has TRBV18 and TRBJ1-1; 9 bases agree with TRBD1. V shed 3 bases, J shed 9 bases, and the junction held 5 bases outside the gene matches. The germline V gene has CDR1 KGHSH and CDR2 LQKENI. The CDR3 is 13 residues long. The CDR3 bases are TGTGCCAGCTCACCCAAAGGACAGGGGCAAGCTTTCTTT. Translation gives CASSPKGQGQAFF.

This chain links TRBV27 with TRBJ2-1; the match to TRBD2 covers 7 bases. V shed 5 bases, J shed 7 bases, and the junction held 17 bases outside the gene matches. The CDR3 covers 17 residues. The germline CDR1 and CDR2 sequences are MNHEY and SMNVEV (reference sequence). CDR3 coding DNA: TGTGCCAGCAGTCCACAGACTCAGGGAGGGCCTAGAAATGAGCAGTTCTTC. Residues: CASSPQTQGGPRNEQFF.

The rearrangement joins TRBV27 to TRBJ1-1; weak D call: TRBD1 (5 bases). This CDR3 has 13 amino acids. Germline V CDR1 and CDR2: MNHEY, SMNVEV (reference sequence). V was trimmed by 7 bases and J by 1 base, leaving 10 bases between them. The CDR3 nucleotides read TGTGCCAGCAACCGACAGCCGAACACTGAAGCTTTCTTT. Protein sequence: CASNRQPNTEAFF.

The V gene is TRBV28, the J gene TRBJ2-1; D unresolved. The V and J ends lost 1 base and 8 bases respectively, with 3 bases between them. The germline V gene has CDR1 MDHEN and CDR2 SYDVKM. CDR3 length: 11 residues. For the CDR3, the DNA is TGTGCCAGCAGTTTATTAGATGAGCAGTTCTTC. It encodes CASSLLDEQFF.

In regard to this clone: This CDR3 is also generated by other DNA sequences in the sample. The J gene is TRBJ2-7, the V gene TRBV6-5, with 7 bases lining up with TRBD1. CDR3 size: 12 residues. J gave up 3 bases and V 6 bases, and 2 bases lay outside the gene matches. Germline V gives CDR1 MNHEY, CDR2 SVGAGI. As DNA, the CDR3 is TGTGCCAGCAGACAGGGGAGCTACGAGCAGTACTTC. Translated: CASRQGSYEQYF.

The rearrangement joins TRBV5-4 to TRBJ1-6; 8 bases map to TRBD1. The CDR3 is 14 amino acids. The germline V gene has CDR1 SGHNT and CDR2 YYREEE (reference sequence). Trimming at V came to 5 bases and at J to 7 bases, leaving 5 bases not matched to a gene. The CDR3 coding sequence is TGTGCCAGCAGGATGGACAGGGTGAATTCACCCCTCCACTTT. Its translation: CASRMDRVNSPLHF.

The chain employs TRBV27 and TRBJ2-1; TRBD1 is a possible D gene (6 bases). The germline CDR1 and CDR2 sequences are MNHEY and SMNVEV (reference sequence). The CDR3 sequence is 17 residues long. Trimming pared 5 bases from V and 0 bases from J, leaving 17 bases between. The CDR3 loop is CASSITGPRGSYNEQFF. The CDR3 DNA reads as TGTGCCAGCAGTATAACAGGGCCAAGGGGCTCCTACAATGAGCAGTTCTTC.

The chain is built from TRBV28 and TRBJ2-3; 7 bases agree with TRBD2. CDR1 MDHEN and CDR2 SYDVKM come from the germline V gene. This CDR3 has 15 residues. Trimming cost V 2 bases and J 0 bases; bases outside gene matches: 2. In DNA form, the CDR3 reads TGTGCCAGCAGTTTAGGACTAGGAAGCACAGATACGCAGTATTTT. This codes for CASSLGLGSTDTQYF.

The gene calls are TRBV25-1 and TRBJ2-2, with a weak D call TRBD1 (5 bases). The V gene lost 6 bases and the J gene lost 4 bases, with 15 bases spanning the gap. Germline V gene lookup returns CDR1 MGHDK and CDR2 SYGVNS. The CDR3 is 15 amino acids. The CDR3 nucleotides are TGTGCCAGCAGATCACACCAGGGAATCACCGGGGAGCTGTTTTTT. This encodes CASRSHQGITGELFF. Looking up the rest from reference TRBV25-1 and TRBJ2-2 gives the full variable domain: EADIYQTPRYLVIGTGKKITLECSQTMGHDKMYWYQQDPGMELHLIHYSYGVNSTEKGDLSSESTVSRIRTEHFPLTLESARPSHTSQYLCASRSHQGITGELFFGEGSRLTVL.

V usage is TRBV6-5 and J usage is TRBJ1-3; D call uncertain. This CDR3 has 15 amino acids. V lost 0 bases to trimming and J lost 1 base, with 7 bases between them. Germline V gene sequence: CDR1 MNHEY, CDR2 SVGAGI. The CDR3, as DNA: TGTGCCAGCAGTTACTCGATCGGGTCTGGAAACACCATATATTTT. Encoded protein: CASSYSIGSGNTIYF.

The chain is built from TRBV18 and TRBJ2-3; the match to TRBD1 covers 8 bases. This CDR3 spans 17 amino acids. Trimming removed 1 base from V and 7 bases from J; junction bases left unmatched: 13. Germline CDR1 is KGHSH and CDR2 is LQKENI. The CDR3 region has the DNA TGTGCCAGCTCACCACAAGCCGACAGGGGAGATATTAATACGCAGTATTTT. It translates to CASSPQADRGDINTQYF. Looking up the rest from reference TRBV18 and TRBJ2-3 gives the full variable domain: NAGVMQNPRHLVRRRGQEARLRCSPMKGHSHVYWYRQLPEEGLKFMVYLQKENIIDESGMPKERFSAEFPKEGPSILRIQQVVRGDSAAYFCASSPQADRGDINTQYFGPGTRLTVL.

This clone has only one observation. The V call is TRBV29-1, the J call TRBJ2-2; 10 bases fit TRBD1. V was clipped by 6 bases and J by 7 bases; unmatched bases: 8. The CDR3 is made up of 14 amino acids. Germline lookup yields CDR1 SQVTM and CDR2 ANQGSEA. The CDR3 DNA reads TGCAGCGTCCCCGGGACAGGGGATAACGGGGAGCTGTTTTTT. Translated, it gives CSVPGTGDNGELFF.

V gene TRBV9 combines with J gene TRBJ1-1, with a possible D match to TRBD1 (6 bases). Trimming took off 5 bases at V and 1 base at J, with 15 bases between the two ends. The CDR3 extends over 15 amino acids. Germline V CDR1 and CDR2: SGDLS, YYNGEE. CDR3 region: CASRRMGQANTEAFF. The CDR3 bases are TGTGCCAGCAGGCGAATGGGACAAGCGAACACTGAAGCTTTCTTT.

The chain is built from TRBV11-1 and TRBJ1-4, with D hard to call. Germline CDR1 is SGHAT and CDR2 is FQDESV (reference sequence). Trimming left V 5 bases short and J 4 bases short, with 11 bases between. The CDR3 spans 14 residues. CDR3 protein: CASSLSWSNEKLFF. CDR3 nucleotides: TGTGCCAGCAGCCTCAGTTGGAGTAATGAAAAACTGTTTTTT.

The rearrangement uses TRBV18 and TRBJ2-7, with TRBD1 matching 7 bases. The V gene's germline CDR1 is KGHSH and CDR2 LQKENI. This CDR3 has 14 residues. V lost 4 bases and J lost 4; bases outside the gene matches: 7. CDR3 sequence reads: CASSHRGQRYEQYF. The CDR3 bases are TGTGCCAGCTCACACAGGGGCCAGCGGTACGAGCAGTACTTC.

The chain uses TRBV5-4 and TRBJ2-3; TRBD2 aligns across 7 bases. The trim removed 2 bases at V and 0 bases at J, leaving 12 bases unmatched. Germline loops: CDR1 SGHNT, CDR2 YYREEE (reference sequence). CDR3 length: 18 amino acids. CDR3 loop: CASSFSLEPGLSTDTQYF. The CDR3 nucleotides are TGTGCCAGCAGCTTTTCACTCGAGCCGGGACTAAGCACAGATACGCAGTATTTT. Based on the CDR3 plus reference TRBV5-4 and TRBJ2-3, the full variable domain is ETGVTQSPTHLIKTRGQQVTLRCSSQSGHNTVSWYQQALGQGPQFIFQYYREEENGRGNFPPRFSGLQFPNYSSELNVNALELDDSALYLCASSFSLEPGLSTDTQYFGPGTRLTVL.

The CDR3 DNA sequence: TGTGCCAGCAGTGCGGCTAGCTGGCGGGACACAGATACGCAGTATTTT. It is translated as CASSAASWRDTDTQYF. This chain links TRBV2 with TRBJ2-3; TRBD2 might be the D (6 bases). CDR1 is SNHLY and CDR2 is FYNNEI in the germline V gene. Trimming stripped 4 bases from V and 2 bases from J, with 16 bases between. The CDR3 is made up of 16 amino acids.

This rearrangement joins TRBV7-2 to TRBJ1-5; TRBD1 aligns across 7 bases. Trimming at V came to 4 bases and at J to 0 bases, leaving 12 bases not matched to a gene. This CDR3 region has 18 residues. Germline loops: CDR1 SGHTA, CDR2 FQGNSA. CDR3 in amino acids: CASSSRAGGALSNQPQHF. The CDR3 DNA reads as TGTGCCAGCAGCTCTAGAGCAGGGGGTGCCCTTAGCAATCAGCCCCAGCATTTT.